A single sample gave rise to the 25 T cell receptor beta chains below, sequenced in a study of beta chain features in type 1 diabetes. The sequenced template was cDNA made from the entire isolated RNA. Some clones are missing from TCRdb's copy, which holds only in-frame ones; the method was immunoSEQ multiplex PCR. The data show a few hundred thousand clones, 11% seen once. The sequenced sample consisted of central memory CD4+ T cells from blood. The receptors were gathered from a man younger than 35 in good health.

The CDR3 coding sequence is TGTGCCAGCAGCTCAAACTCAGGGGGAACAATTCAGCCCCAGCATTTT. Its translation is CASSSNSGGTIQPQHF. The chain links TRBV7-2 to TRBJ1-5, with TRBD1 matching 7 bases. CDR1 is SGHTA and CDR2 is FQGNSA in the germline V gene. This CDR3 spans 16 amino acids. J lost 6 bases, V lost 4 bases, and 12 bases had no gene match. The full variable domain, its missing parts supplied by reference TRBV7-2 and TRBJ1-5, is GAGVSQSPSNKVTEKGKDVELRCDPISGHTALYWYRQSLGQGLEFLIYFQGNSAPDKSGLPSDRFSAERTGGSVSTLTIQRTQQEDSAVYLCASSSNSGGTIQPQHFGDGTRLSIL.

This clone was recorded a few times. This chain connects TRBV7-9 to TRBJ2-3; maybe TRBD1 (6 bases). The germline CDR1 and CDR2 sequences are SEHNR and FQNEAQ (reference sequence). This CDR3 is 12 amino acids long. Trimming removed 3 bases at V and 9 bases at J, with 10 bases between. The CDR3 nucleotides are TGTGCCAGCAGCTTCCGGGACACCACGCAGTATTTT. Protein: CASSFRDTTQYF.

The chain carries TRBV7-2 and TRBJ2-2; weak D call: TRBD1 (6 bases). V was shortened by 5 bases and J by 6 bases, with 13 bases between the two germline ends. The CDR3 has 14 residues. The germline V gene has CDR1 SGHTA and CDR2 FQGNSA. In DNA form, the CDR3 reads TGTGCCAGCAGCGAAAACAGGGCTTCCGGGGAGCTGTTTTTT. Protein sequence: CASSENRASGELFF. Drawing the rest from reference TRBV7-2 and TRBJ2-2, the complete variable domain is GAGVSQSPSNKVTEKGKDVELRCDPISGHTALYWYRQSLGQGLEFLIYFQGNSAPDKSGLPSDRFSAERTGGSVSTLTIQRTQQEDSAVYLCASSENRASGELFFGEGSRLTVL.

This clone was seen ten or more times. The chain is built from TRBV30 and TRBJ1-5; 8 bases are a match to TRBD1. CDR1 and CDR2 from the germline V gene are GTSNPN and SVGIG (reference sequence). After removal of 5 bases from V and 2 bases from J, the junction contained 11 bases not matched to a gene. The CDR3 totals 16 residues. The CDR3, as DNA: TGTGCCTGGGGCAGTCATACAGGGGGAGGCAATCAGCCCCAGCATTTT. Its translation is CAWGSHTGGGNQPQHF.

This clone was seen more than once but under ten times. The rearrangement links TRBV9 to TRBJ2-7; TRBD2 aligns across 10 bases. Germline CDR1 reads SGDLS; CDR2 reads YYNGEE. V lost 3 bases to trimming and J lost 1 base; unmatched junction nucleotides: 10. This CDR3 is built from 17 residues. CDR3 bases: TGTGCCAGCAGCGCGGGGTTTAGCGGGAGGCAATCCTACGAGCAGTACTTC. This translates into CASSAGFSGRQSYEQYF.

The chain is built from TRBV7-3 and TRBJ2-1, with D unresolved. From germline, CDR1 is SGHTA and CDR2 FQGTGA. V was clipped by 0 bases and J by 5 bases, with 5 bases between them. CDR3 length: 13 amino acids. The CDR3 protein is CASSLTSDNEQFF. The CDR3 DNA is TGTGCCAGCAGCTTAACATCTGACAATGAGCAGTTCTTC.

This clone was seen a handful of times. The sample has other DNA sequences that encode this CDR3 too. The V and J genes are TRBV2 and TRBJ2-1; D is perhaps TRBD2 (5 bases). Germline CDR1 SNHLY, CDR2 FYNNEI. The CDR3 is 15 residues long. V shed 2 bases and J shed 3 bases, with 11 bases lying between them. CDR3 nucleotide sequence: TGTGCCAGCAGTGAAAACCGCGGACTCTACAATGAGCAGTTCTTC. This codes for CASSENRGLYNEQFF.

The chain recombines TRBV5-1 with TRBJ2-2, with 9 bases fitting TRBD1. Germline loops: CDR1 SGHRS, CDR2 YFSETQ. CDR3 length: 14 residues. V was pared by 7 bases and J by 3 bases, with 4 bases of the junction left unmatched. The chain's CDR3 is CASGWTGDTGELFF. The CDR3 DNA is TGCGCCAGCGGTTGGACAGGGGACACCGGGGAGCTGTTTTTT.

About this clone itself: This may be a read error: a much more frequent sequence differs by one nucleotide. Other DNA sequences in this sample translate to the same CDR3. In DNA form, the CDR3 reads TGTGCCAGCAGAGAGAACACTGAAGCTTTCTTT. It translates to CASRENTEAFF. The chain links TRBV2 to TRBJ1-1; D is unclear. The CDR3 contains 11 residues. V was clipped by 6 bases and J by 1 base, with 3 bases between them. Germline CDR1 and CDR2: SNHLY and FYNNEI.

This clone has just a few counts. The rearrangement links TRBV27 to TRBJ2-7; 9 positions agree with TRBD2. This CDR3 region has 14 residues. The germline V gene encodes CDR1 MNHEY and CDR2 SMNVEV (reference sequence). J was trimmed by 7 bases and V by 3 bases; bases with no gene match: 7. CDR3 amino acids: CASSFRLAVGEQYF. The CDR3 DNA reads TGTGCCAGCAGTTTTCGACTAGCGGTCGGGGAGCAGTACTTC.

The table lists this clone with a few counts. This chain connects TRBV10-1 to TRBJ1-1, with 7 bases lining up with TRBD1. The V and J ends lost 7 bases and 4 bases, in that order; junction bases with no gene match: 6. The CDR3 consists of 13 residues. Germline-derived CDR1 and CDR2 are WNHNN and SYGVQD (reference sequence). The DNA of the CDR3 is TGCGCCAGCACCCCAGGGGGGGGCACTGAAGCTTTCTTT. Its translation is CASTPGGGTEAFF.

This clone appeared a few times. This sequence joins TRBV5-6 and TRBJ2-5; 9 bases fit TRBD1. The CDR3 loop spans 15 amino acids. The ends lost 4 bases at V and 4 bases at J; junction bases unmatched: 8. CDR1 and CDR2 (germline): SGHDT, YYEEEE. CDR3 sequence: CASSRTGEVGETQYF. The DNA of the CDR3 is TGTGCCAGCAGCCGGACAGGGGAGGTCGGAGAGACCCAGTACTTC. The whole variable domain, filled in from reference TRBV5-6 and TRBJ2-5, reads DAGVTQSPTHLIKTRGQQVTLRCSPKSGHDTVSWYQQALGQGPQFIFQYYEEEERQRGNFPDRFSGHQFPNYSSELNVNALLLGDSALYLCASSRTGEVGETQYFGPGTRLLVL.

This clone was seen a few times. The V call is TRBV30, the J call TRBJ2-7; D remains unclear. The CDR3 runs 13 residues. Germline lookup yields CDR1 GTSNPN and CDR2 SVGIG (reference sequence). Deletions cut 5 bases from V and 6 bases from J, with 17 bases between. The DNA for the CDR3 is TGTGCCTGGGCGAATCGGGCAGGCGGCGAGCAGTACTTC. Translating it yields CAWANRAGGEQYF.

This clone has just a few counts. V gene TRBV28 combines with J gene TRBJ1-2, with TRBD1 matching 8 bases. Germline-derived CDR1 and CDR2 are MDHEN and SYDVKM. This CDR3 spans 17 amino acids. Losses at the gene ends were 4 bases for V and 4 bases for J; bases not matched to a gene: 14. The chain's CDR3 is CASSSPGRAGGSYGYTF. The CDR3 DNA reads as TGTGCCAGCAGTTCGCCAGGAAGGGCAGGGGGCAGCTATGGCTACACCTTC.

J is TRBJ2-7 and V is TRBV7-2, with D possibly being TRBD1 (5 bases). Trimming took off 1 base at V and 6 bases at J, with 13 bases between the two ends. Germline V gene data show CDR1 as SGHTA and CDR2 as FQGNSA. This CDR3 comprises 14 residues. The CDR3 sequence: CASSLGPGKIEQYF. As DNA, the CDR3 is TGTGCCAGCAGCTTAGGGCCAGGGAAGATCGAGCAGTACTTC.

The table lists this clone with a few counts. The rearrangement uses TRBV30 and TRBJ2-2; TRBD1 or TRBD2 may be the D gene (5 bases each). CDR1 and CDR2 from the germline V gene are GTSNPN and SVGIG (reference sequence). The CDR3 loop spans 13 amino acids. V lost 8 bases and J lost 4, with 14 bases in between. As DNA, the CDR3 is TGTGCCCTTACGGGACGCTCCACCGGGGAGCTGTTTTTT. Amino acid sequence: CALTGRSTGELFF.

The V gene is TRBV29-1, the J gene TRBJ2-4; TRBD1 matches 9 bases. Germline V gene lookup returns CDR1 SQVTM and CDR2 ANQGSEA. V gave up 3 bases and J gave up 1 base; unmatched junction bases: 4. The CDR3 contains 15 residues. For the CDR3, the DNA is TGCAGCGTTGAGGACAGGGGATATGCCAAAAACATTCAGTACTTC. Its protein is CSVEDRGYAKNIQYF. The full variable domain, in which reference TRBV29-1 and TRBJ2-4 provide the parts outside the CDR3, is SAVISQKPSRDICQRGTSLTIQCQVDSQVTMMFWYRQQPGQSLTLIATANQGSEATYESGFVIDKFPISRPNLTFSTLTVSNMSPEDSSIYLCSVEDRGYAKNIQYFGAGTRLSVL.

There are a few counts of this clone. The chain recombines TRBV9 with TRBJ2-2; D ambiguous. Per the germline V gene, CDR1 is SGDLS and CDR2 is YYNGEE. The CDR3 sequence is 13 residues long. V was trimmed by 7 bases and J by 1 base, leaving 8 bases between them. The CDR3 nucleotides read TGTGCCAGCGGACGGATGAACACCGGGGAGCTGTTTTTT. It specifies CASGRMNTGELFF. Full variable domain (outside the CDR3, taken from reference TRBV9 and TRBJ2-2): DSGVTQTPKHLITATGQRVTLRCSPRSGDLSVYWYQQSLDQGLQFLIQYYNGEERAKGNILERFSAQQFPDLHSELNLSSLELGDSALYFCASGRMNTGELFFGEGSRLTVL.

This clone was counted only a few times. The V gene is TRBV6-4, the J gene TRBJ2-6; 10 bases are shared with TRBD2. Trimming removed 5 bases from V and 2 bases from J; junction bases left unmatched: 6. The CDR3 covers 17 residues. CDR1 is MRHNA and CDR2 is SNTAGT in the germline V gene. CDR3 loop: CASSRTSGVTGANVLTF. The CDR3 bases are TGTGCCAGCAGTAGGACTAGCGGAGTGACTGGGGCCAACGTCCTGACTTTC.

In this sample, this clone turned up a few times. Relative to the germline gene, one junction end is altered; a read error may explain this. The chain uses TRBV7-7 and TRBJ2-1; D uncertain. The CDR3 covers 14 residues. Germline V lookup: CDR1 SSHAT, CDR2 FNYEAQ (reference sequence). CDR3 loop: CASSPTVPPFEQFF. In nucleotides, the CDR3 is TGTGCTAGCAGCCCCACGGTCCCGCCCTTTGAGCAGTTCTTC.

The chain's CDR3 is CASSPSYGTYEQYF. The CDR3 DNA follows: TGTGCCAGCTCACCTTCATATGGAACCTACGAGCAGTACTTC. This chain links TRBV18 with TRBJ2-7; D remains unclear. Germline loops: CDR1 KGHSH, CDR2 LQKENI. Between the trimmed V and J ends, which lost 3 bases and 2 bases, there was a span of 11 bases. This CDR3 spans 14 amino acids.

In this sample, this clone turned up a few times. The CDR3 bases are TGTGCCAGCAGCTTACAAACCCTTTATGGCTACACCTTC. This translates into CASSLQTLYGYTF. The V gene is TRBV7-2, the J gene TRBJ1-2; D is unresolved. Germline V gene data show CDR1 as SGHTA and CDR2 as FQGNSA. CDR3 length equals 13 residues. Trimming took off 2 bases at V and 5 bases at J, with 9 bases between the two ends.

This clone was found a few times. The identical CDR3 is also encoded by other nucleotide sequences in the sample. The chain combines TRBV30 with TRBJ2-5; either TRBD1 or TRBD2 may fit D (5 bases each). The CDR3 sequence is 13 residues long. V lost 0 bases and J 5 bases, leaving 10 bases between the germline ends. Germline assignment: CDR1 GTSNPN and CDR2 SVGIG (reference sequence). CDR3 loop: CAWSVRGRETQYF. DNA of the CDR3: TGTGCCTGGAGTGTACGGGGCCGGGAGACCCAGTACTTC.

This clone was detected a few times. This chain joins TRBV2 and TRBJ2-1, with D hard to call. Trimming took off 6 bases at V and 12 bases at J, with 12 bases between the two ends. From germline, CDR1 is SNHLY and CDR2 FYNNEI. The CDR3 runs 11 residues. This chain's CDR3 is CASSRQAWQFF. The CDR3 bases are TGTGCCAGCAGCAGACAAGCTTGGCAGTTCTTC.

This clone was seen more than once but under ten times. The chain recombines TRBV29-1 with TRBJ2-4; a weak D match, TRBD1 (5 bases). The CDR3 contains 15 residues. V was pared by 2 bases and J by 1 base, with 12 bases between. Germline lookup yields CDR1 SQVTM and CDR2 ANQGSEA. CDR3 DNA sequence: TGCAGCGTTGAATTCCCGAACAGGGCCAAAAACATTCAGTACTTC. As protein: CSVEFPNRAKNIQYF.